A selection of T cell receptor beta chains follows, all from one sample in a study of T-cell memory formation after mild COVID-19. TCRdb fed the 5' RACE reads into MiXCR, producing one record per CDR3 protein. The sample includes hundreds of thousands of distinct CDR3 sequences, around 28% of them seen just once. The sample comprised PBMCs or a T cell subset sorted from them (not recorded which). These receptors were taken from an adult woman who had mild COVID-19 (a few samples of this study predate the infection). Cell type and time point are not known. The CDR3 runs from the conserved cysteine through the conserved F or W. The D gene is left open where the match is weak. Clone size is shown for a subset of rows, as once, few, many or a class of expanded clone.

>TRBV3-1|TRBJ1-2|NA|few|16
CASSQDLTRLNYGYTF
TGTGCCAGCAGCCAAGATCTTACACGCTTGAACTATGGCTACACCTTC
>TRBV9|TRBJ2-1|TRBD2|few|16
CASSATLAGGLNEQFF
TGTGCCAGCAGCGCGACGTTAGCGGGGGGGCTCAATGAGCAGTTCTTC
>TRBV4-3|TRBJ2-3|NA|few|16
CASSQPSARGTDTQYF
TGCGCCAGCAGCCAACCTAGCGCAAGGGGCACAGATACGCAGTATTTT
>TRBV7-9|TRBJ1-5|NA|NA|13
CASTPTGGQPQHF
TGTGCCAGCACCCCGACCGGGGGGCAGCCCCAGCATTTT
>TRBV12-3/TRBV12-4|TRBJ2-5|TRBD1|few|16
CASSSWTGGPQETQYF
TGTGCCAGCAGTTCCTGGACAGGGGGTCCTCAAGAGACCCAGTACTTC
>TRBV5-1|TRBJ2-1|NA|few|11
CASSLDTPQFF
TGCGCCAGCAGCTTGGATACCCCCCAGTTCTTC
>TRBV20-1|TRBJ2-1|TRBD2|many|15
CSARSRRTSTYEQFF
TGCAGTGCTAGATCAAGGCGGACTAGCACATATGAGCAGTTCTTC
>TRBV12-3/TRBV12-4|TRBJ2-2|NA|NA|13
CASSLFSDGELFF
TGTGCCAGCAGTTTGTTCTCCGACGGGGAGCTGTTTTTT
>TRBV4-1|TRBJ2-1|NA|NA|14
CASSQVTSYNEQFF
TGCGCCAGCAGCCAAGTGACTTCTTACAATGAGCAGTTCTTC
>TRBV9|TRBJ2-2|NA|few|13
CASSARLAGELFF
TGTGCCAGCAGCGCCCGACTAGCCGGGGAGCTGTTTTTT
>TRBV7-8|TRBJ1-2|TRBD1|few|14
CASSPDRRTYGYTF
TGTGCCAGCAGCCCGGACAGGCGAACTTATGGCTACACCTTC
>TRBV3-1|TRBJ1-2|NA|NA|12
CASSQPQAGYTF
TGTGCCAGCAGCCAACCCCAGGCTGGCTACACCTTC
>TRBV6-5|TRBJ2-7|NA|few|12
CASSSGTEVQYF
TGTGCCAGCAGCTCAGGGACCGAGGTGCAGTACTTC
>TRBV5-1|TRBJ2-7|TRBD2|few|18
CASSSGRLAGVGSYEQYF
TGCGCCAGCAGCTCGGGTCGACTAGCGGGAGTCGGCTCCTACGAGCAGTACTTC
>TRBV4-1|TRBJ1-2|TRBD1|few|16
CASSRGTGDLNYGYTF
TGCGCCAGCAGCCGGGGGACAGGGGATTTGAACTATGGCTACACCTTC
>TRBV30|TRBJ1-5|NA|NA|12
CAWSVGNQPQHF
TGTGCCTGGAGTGTAGGGAATCAGCCCCAGCATTTT
>TRBV29-1|TRBJ1-2|TRBD1|once|11
CSVTGGNGYTF
TGCAGCGTGACAGGGGGAAATGGCTACACCTTC
>TRBV7-9|TRBJ2-3|TRBD2|few|18
CASSASGRLAGGTDTQYF
TGTGCCAGCAGCGCTAGCGGCAGACTAGCGGGGGGGACAGATACGCAGTATTTT
>TRBV2|TRBJ2-7|NA|NA|13
CASSELGGHEQYF
TGTGCCAGCAGTGAGTTGGGGGGACACGAGCAGTACTTC
>TRBV7-7|TRBJ2-5|NA|NA|13
CASSLAPQETQYF
TGTGCTAGCAGCTTAGCGCCCCAAGAGACCCAGTACTTC